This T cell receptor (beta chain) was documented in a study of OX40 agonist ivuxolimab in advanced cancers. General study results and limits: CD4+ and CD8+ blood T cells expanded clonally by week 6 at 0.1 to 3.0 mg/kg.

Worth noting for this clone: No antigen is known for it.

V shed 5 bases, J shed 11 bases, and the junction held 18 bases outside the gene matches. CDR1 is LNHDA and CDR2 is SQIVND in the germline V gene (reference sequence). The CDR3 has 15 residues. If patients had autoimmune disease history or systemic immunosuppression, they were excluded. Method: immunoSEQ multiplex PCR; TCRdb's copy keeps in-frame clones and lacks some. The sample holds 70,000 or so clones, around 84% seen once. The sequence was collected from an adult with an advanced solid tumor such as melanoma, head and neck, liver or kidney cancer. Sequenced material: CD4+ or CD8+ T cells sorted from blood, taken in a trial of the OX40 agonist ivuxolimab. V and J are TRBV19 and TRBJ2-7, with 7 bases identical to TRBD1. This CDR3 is CASSPNSNSGQKKYF. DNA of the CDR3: TGTGCCAGTAGTCCAAACTCAAACTCGGGACAGAAGAAGTACTTC.